The rows below give T cell receptor beta chains drawn from one sample of a study of response to subunit inactivated influenza vaccine. MiXCR, run by TCRdb on the RT-PCR reads, gives a single entry per CDR3 protein. Counted here are approximately 680,000 distinct CDR3 sequences, 15% to 18% occurring once; the ten biggest clones make up 11%. This sample comprised PBMCs from blood, obtained 11 to 12 days after vaccination. The receptors stem from a man aged 50-59 years who received an inactivated influenza vaccine. The CDR3 runs from the conserved cysteine through the conserved F or W. Fields, in order: clone size, J gene, V gene, D gene, CDR3 DNA, CDR3 protein. The D gene is left open where the match is weak. Not all rows give a size; the values are once, few, many and, for expanded clones, a class.

>-|TRBJ2-5|TRBV9|TRBD2
TGTGCCAGCAGCGTACTAGGGACTAGGGTGGAGACCCAGTACTTC
CASSVLGTRVETQYF
>-|TRBJ2-7|TRBV6-6|-
TGTGCCAGCAGTCAAAACATCCGATACGAGCAGTACTTC
CASSQNIRYEQYF
>-|TRBJ2-2|TRBV4-3|-
TGCGCCAGCAGCCAAGATGGTAGCCGCGCCACCGGGGAGCTGTTTTTT
CASSQDGSRATGELFF
>-|TRBJ1-1|TRBV5-5|TRBD1
TGTGCCAGCAGCTTAGGGGGCTGGAACACTGAAGCTTTCTTT
CASSLGGWNTEAFF
>-|TRBJ1-1|TRBV12-3/TRBV12-4|TRBD1
TGTGCCAGCAGTACGGGACAGGAGAACACTGAAGCTTTCTTT
CASSTGQENTEAFF
>-|TRBJ2-3|TRBV29-1|TRBD2
TGCAGCGTTGAGGGCAGGCGGGGGAGCACAGATACGCAGTATTTT
CSVEGRRGSTDTQYF
>-|TRBJ2-3|TRBV6-2/TRBV6-3|-
TGTGCCAGCAGTTACGACGACTTAGGGGGACTGCTTGAAGATACGCAGTATTTT
CASSYDDLGGLLEDTQYF
>many|TRBJ2-1|TRBV4-2|TRBD2
TGTGCCAGCAGCATAGCGGGAGAGGAGGCCTACAATGAGCAGTTCTTC
CASSIAGEEAYNEQFF
>-|TRBJ2-5|TRBV12-3/TRBV12-4|-
TGTGCCAGCAGTCGTGGACCTATCCAAGAGACCCAGTACTTC
CASSRGPIQETQYF
>few|TRBJ2-3|TRBV27|TRBD2
TGTGCCAGCAGTTTAAGGGGGCGGGGGGGCGTCACAGATACGCAGTATTTT
CASSLRGRGGVTDTQYF
>-|TRBJ2-1|TRBV5-1|-
TGCGCCAGCAGCTTGGTCGCGCAGGGGACCTACAATGAGCAGTTCTTC
CASSLVAQGTYNEQFF
>-|TRBJ2-1|TRBV2|-
TGTGCCAGCAGTTTTGGGGGCAGGTTCCAGGGGAGCTCCTACAATGAGCAGTTCTTC
CASSFGGRFQGSSYNEQFF
>-|TRBJ2-7|TRBV4-3|-
TGCGCCAGCAGCCAAATGTCAAGGGGCGGATACGAGCAGTACTTC
CASSQMSRGGYEQYF
>-|TRBJ2-4|TRBV2|TRBD1
TGTGCCAGCAGTCCGACAGGGGGTTTCAACATTCAGTACTTC
CASSPTGGFNIQYF
>-|TRBJ1-5|TRBV28|TRBD1
TGTGCCAGCAGGCCGCGACAGGGACGTAGCAATCAGCCCCAGCATTTT
CASRPRQGRSNQPQHF
>-|TRBJ2-1|TRBV6-1|TRBD1
TGTGCCAGTTACGGACAGGGGGCAGGCAATGAGCAGTTCTTC
CASYGQGAGNEQFF
>-|TRBJ2-5|TRBV20-1|-
TGCAGTGCCATCACGATCCGGGAGACCCAGTACTTC
CSAITIRETQYF
>few|TRBJ2-1|TRBV25-1|-
TGTGCCAGCAGTCCCCAGGGGGGATTCTACAATGAGCAGTTCTTC
CASSPQGGFYNEQFF
>few|TRBJ1-5|TRBV4-2|-
TGTGCCAGCAGCCAAGTCGCAGGGAATAGCAATCAGCCCCAGCATTTT
CASSQVAGNSNQPQHF
>-|TRBJ2-1|TRBV5-1|-
TGCGCCAGCAGCCCCAACCTAAAGGGACCATACAATGAGCAGTTCTTC
CASSPNLKGPYNEQFF
>-|TRBJ2-3|TRBV28|TRBD1
TGTGCCAGCAGTTCGGTCGGACAGGGGGCGAGTACGCAGTATTTT
CASSSVGQGASTQYF
>-|TRBJ2-2|TRBV12-3/TRBV12-4|TRBD2
TGTGCCAGCAGTACTAGCGGGGGACAAGCGAACACCGGGGAGCTGTTTTTT
CASSTSGGQANTGELFF
>few|TRBJ2-1|TRBV4-2|TRBD2
TGTGCCAGCAGCCCCCGTAGCGGGATCTACAATGAGCAGTTCTTC
CASSPRSGIYNEQFF
>-|TRBJ1-4|TRBV14|-
TGTGCCAGCAGCCAAGATATCATTAATGAAAAACTGTTTTTT
CASSQDIINEKLFF
>many|TRBJ1-1|TRBV2|-
TGTGCCAGCAGTCGGGTGAGCACTGAAGCTTTCTTT
CASSRVSTEAFF
>-|TRBJ2-7|TRBV14|-
TGTGCCAGCAGCCAAGGAGGGGGAAGATGGCTTAGCGAGCAGTACTTC
CASSQGGGRWLSEQYF
>-|TRBJ2-7|TRBV28|TRBD2
TGTGCCAGCGAGCGGGGGGCCTCCTACGAGCAGTACTTC
CASERGASYEQYF
>few|TRBJ2-2|TRBV4-3|TRBD1
TGCGCCAGCTGCTTCCTCCACAGGGGAAGCGATAACACCGGGGAGCTGTTTTTT
CASCFLHRGSDNTGELFF
>many|TRBJ2-5|TRBV4-1|TRBD2
TGCGCCAGCAGAGGGACTAGCGGGGGAGACCAAGAGACCCAGTACTTC
CASRGTSGGDQETQYF
>few|TRBJ2-7|TRBV18|-
TGTGCCAGCTCACCACCGTCGCGGACCCAGCAGTACTTC
CASSPPSRTQQYF
>many|TRBJ2-5|TRBV7-2|-
TGTGCCAGCAGCCCAGGGGCAGGGCGAGAGACCCAGTACTTC
CASSPGAGRETQYF
>-|TRBJ1-6|TRBV7-2|TRBD1
TGTGCCAGCAGCTTAGGCGGGACAGGGCAATCACCCCTCCACTTT
CASSLGGTGQSPLHF
>-|TRBJ2-2|TRBV4-2|TRBD1
TGTGCCAGCAGCCAAGACCCGGGACAGGGGGCTGGGGAGCTGTTTTTT
CASSQDPGQGAGELFF
>many|TRBJ2-5|TRBV7-9|-
TGTGCCAGCAGCCACCTCAGGTCGACAGAGACCCAGTACTTC
CASSHLRSTETQYF
>-|TRBJ2-1|TRBV5-1|TRBD1
TGCGCCAGCAGCCCCCCACCGGGACAGGTCATCGGTGAGCAGTTCTTC
CASSPPPGQVIGEQFF
>-|TRBJ2-7|TRBV6-6|TRBD2
TGTGCCAGCAGTAGACTAGCGGGAGGGCAGTACGAGCAGTACTTC
CASSRLAGGQYEQYF
>many|TRBJ1-1|TRBV11-2|-
TGTGCCAGCAGCCCCCAGCAGGAGGCTGAAGCTTTCTTT
CASSPQQEAEAFF
>many|TRBJ2-3|TRBV18|-
TGTGCCAGCTCACCACTCGAACAGGGACTCACAGATACGCAGTATTTT
CASSPLEQGLTDTQYF
>few|TRBJ2-7|TRBV15|TRBD2
TGTGCCACCGGACTAGCGGGAGCGGGCTACGAGCAGTACTTC
CATGLAGAGYEQYF
>many|TRBJ2-1|TRBV20-1|TRBD2
TGCAGTGCTAGCGGGAGGCACAATGAGCAGTTCTTC
CSASGRHNEQFF
>few|TRBJ2-3|TRBV20-1|TRBD1
TGCAGTGCCCGACAGGGGGGATTTACAGATACGCAGTATTTT
CSARQGGFTDTQYF
>-|TRBJ2-3|TRBV12-3/TRBV12-4|-
TGTGCCAGCAGTTTATTGGGGCTAAACACAGATACGCAGTATTTT
CASSLLGLNTDTQYF
>-|TRBJ2-7|TRBV18|TRBD2
TGTGCCAGCTCACCGAGGGAGGGAACGTCCTACGAGCAGTACTTC
CASSPREGTSYEQYF
>-|TRBJ1-2|TRBV25-1|-
TGTGCCAGCAGTGCCTCAGGGACCTATGGCTACACCTTC
CASSASGTYGYTF
>-|TRBJ2-3|TRBV7-2|TRBD2
TGTGCCAGCAGAAGCGGGAATAGGCCAGATACGCAGTATTTT
CASRSGNRPDTQYF
>many|TRBJ2-2|TRBV18|-
TGTGCCAGCACAGGGACAATCCGGAGCACCGGGGAGCTGTTTTTT
CASTGTIRSTGELFF